These 21 T cell receptor beta chains were sequenced from one sample in a study of T cell responses to AZD1222 COVID-19 vaccine. Generated by immunoSEQ multiplex PCR, the TCRdb table keeps only in-frame clones and is missing some. The top ten clones hold 7.7% of a sample with about 200,000 clones, around 88% of them seen once. Sequences were derived from peripheral blood, sampled on day 0 of AZD1222 vaccination. These receptors all stem from an adult in good health.

The CDR3: CASTPPGSTEAFF. CDR3 coding DNA: TGTGCCAGCACCCCCCCGGGAAGTACTGAAGCTTTCTTT. The chain uses TRBV14 and TRBJ1-1, with D hard to call. Germline lookup yields CDR1 SGHDN and CDR2 FVKESK. With 7 bases removed from V and 5 bases from J, the gap between germline ends came to 14 bases. The CDR3 length is 13 residues.

The rearrangement links TRBV20-1 to TRBJ1-2; D unresolved. The germline V gene has CDR1 DFQATT and CDR2 SNEGSKA (reference sequence). V was pared by 6 bases and J by 8 bases, with 13 bases between. The CDR3 consists of 11 residues. The CDR3 reads CSALAVRGYTF. The CDR3, as DNA: TGCAGTGCCCTCGCTGTTCGGGGCTACACCTTC.

This clone was seen once. The chain combines TRBV30 with TRBJ1-1; no firm D call. Trimming pared 0 bases from V and 4 bases from J, leaving 24 bases between. Looked up from germline, CDR1 is GTSNPN and CDR2 is SVGIG (reference sequence). This CDR3 spans 18 amino acids. The chain's CDR3 is CAWSVFGRGKALSTEAFF. The CDR3 nucleotides read TGTGCCTGGAGTGTATTTGGGAGAGGTAAGGCTTTGAGCACTGAAGCTTTCTTT.

The chain uses TRBV2 and TRBJ1-6, with 7 positions matching TRBD1. V shed 10 bases and J 0 bases; nucleotides not matched to a gene: 6. The CDR3 is 15 residues long. The germline gives CDR1 SNHLY, CDR2 FYNNEI. The CDR3 DNA reads as TGTGCCACCACAGGGGTCGGCTCCTATAATTCACCCCTCCACTTT. Its protein product is CATTGVGSYNSPLHF.

This clone was seen once. This chain joins TRBV5-4 and TRBJ2-7; tentative D call: TRBD1 (6 bases). In germline, CDR1 is SGHNT, CDR2 YYREEE (reference sequence). CDR3 size: 16 residues. Trimming stripped 4 bases from V and 0 bases from J, with 17 bases between. The CDR3 nucleotides are TGTGCCAGCAGCCTTTTGGGGGCCAAAAACTCCTACGAGCAGTACTTC. It translates to CASSLLGAKNSYEQYF.

V and J are TRBV5-5 and TRBJ2-7; D unresolved. The CDR3 covers 12 residues. Per the germline V gene, CDR1 is SGHKS and CDR2 is YYEKEE (reference sequence). V was clipped by 1 base and J by 6 bases, with 8 bases between them. The CDR3 DNA sequence: TGTGCCAGCAGCTTGTTCCGGGCCGAGCAGTACTTC. It yields the protein CASSLFRAEQYF.

This chain joins TRBV6-5 and TRBJ2-7, with 10 bases fitting TRBD2. Trimming removed 8 bases from V and 4 bases from J; junction bases left unmatched: 8. This CDR3 has 14 amino acids. Germline V CDR1 and CDR2: MNHEY, SVGAGI. The CDR3 loop is CASLASGGPYEQYF. The CDR3 DNA reads TGTGCCAGCCTGGCTAGCGGGGGCCCTTACGAGCAGTACTTC.

This rearrangement joins TRBV9 to TRBJ2-7, with 9 positions matching TRBD1. After removal of 2 bases from V and 2 bases from J, the junction contained 5 bases not matched to a gene. This CDR3 has 15 amino acids. Germline V gene sequence: CDR1 SGDLS, CDR2 YYNGEE. CDR3: CASSVGTGIAYEQYF. The CDR3 DNA is TGTGCCAGCAGCGTCGGGACAGGGATAGCCTACGAGCAGTACTTC.

The chain uses TRBV14 and TRBJ2-6, with TRBD1 as a possible D gene (5 bases). The germline CDR1 and CDR2 sequences are SGHDN and FVKESK. CDR3 length: 18 amino acids. Trimming shortened V by 0 bases and J by 0 bases, and 12 bases separated the two germline ends. The CDR3, as DNA: TGTGCCAGCAGCCAAGAAGGAAGGGGCAGCTCTGGGGCCAACGTCCTGACTTTC. The encoded protein is CASSQEGRGSSGANVLTF.

V gene TRBV7-6 combines with J gene TRBJ1-1; D uncertain. The CDR3 is 16 amino acids. V dropped 1 base and J dropped 6 bases, with 18 bases sitting between them. Germline CDR1 is SGHVS and CDR2 is FNYEAQ. CDR3 region: CASSLVSGGERAEAFF. The CDR3, as DNA: TGTGCCAGCAGCTTAGTGTCGGGTGGGGAACGGGCTGAAGCTTTCTTT.

The rearrangement links TRBV5-1 to TRBJ1-1, with D uncertain. Germline CDR1 reads SGHRS; CDR2 reads YFSETQ. The germline V and J ends were trimmed by 0 bases and 1 base, with 7 bases remaining between them. This CDR3 is 14 amino acids long. The CDR3 sequence is CASSLEGRNTEAFF. The DNA for the CDR3 is TGCGCCAGCAGCTTGGAGGGCCGGAACACTGAAGCTTTCTTT. The full variable domain, its missing parts supplied by reference TRBV5-1 and TRBJ1-1, is KAGVTQTPRYLIKTRGQQVTLSCSPISGHRSVSWYQQTPGQGLQFLFEYFSETQRNKGNFPGRFSGRQFSNSRSEMNVSTLELGDSALYLCASSLEGRNTEAFFGQGTRLTVV.

The gene calls are TRBV4-3 and TRBJ2-1, with unresolved D. The V end lost 0 bases, the J end lost 8 bases, and 8 bases lay between the germline ends. Germline V CDR1 and CDR2: LGHNA, YSLEER. This CDR3 is built from 13 residues. CDR3 protein: CASSQEPGYEQFF. CDR3 coding DNA: TGCGCCAGCAGCCAAGAGCCGGGCTATGAGCAGTTCTTC.

The chain recombines TRBV28 with TRBJ2-2; 8 bases fit TRBD1. The germline CDR1 and CDR2 sequences are MDHEN and SYDVKM. This CDR3 has 15 amino acids. The V and J ends lost 4 bases and 4 bases, in that order; junction bases with no gene match: 5. CDR3 protein: CASSWDRRTTGELFF. The CDR3 bases are TGTGCCAGCAGTTGGGACAGGCGAACCACCGGGGAGCTGTTTTTT.

V is TRBV19 and J is TRBJ2-2, with 7 bases that match TRBD1. This CDR3 spans 13 amino acids. With 10 bases clipped from V and 6 bases from J, the junction kept 8 bases outside the gene matches. Germline V gene lookup returns CDR1 LNHDA and CDR2 SQIVND (reference sequence). The CDR3: CATYSRGSGELFF. The CDR3 coding sequence is TGTGCCACGTACTCCAGGGGGTCCGGGGAGCTGTTTTTT.

The chain joins TRBV18 to TRBJ2-7; D is perhaps TRBD1 or TRBD2 (5 bases each). Per the germline V gene, CDR1 is KGHSH and CDR2 is LQKENI. The CDR3 is 15 residues long. V lost 6 bases and J 2 bases, leaving 17 bases between the germline ends. The CDR3: CASSAPGTVTYEQYF. CDR3 DNA: TGTGCCAGCTCGGCCCCCGGGACCGTGACCTACGAGCAGTACTTC. Full variable domain (remainder filled in from reference TRBV18 and TRBJ2-7): NAGVMQNPRHLVRRRGQEARLRCSPMKGHSHVYWYRQLPEEGLKFMVYLQKENIIDESGMPKERFSAEFPKEGPSILRIQQVVRGDSAAYFCASSAPGTVTYEQYFGPGTRLTVT.

V gene TRBV5-1 combines with J gene TRBJ1-1, with 8 bases that match TRBD1. The J segment lost 5 bases and the V segment lost 2 bases, leaving 11 bases of the junction unmatched. This CDR3 spans 16 amino acids. Germline CDR1 SGHRS, CDR2 YFSETQ. CDR3 nucleotide sequence: TGCGCCAGCAGCTTTGGCGTCAGGGGGCCTGGGACTGAAGCTTTCTTT. Its translation: CASSFGVRGPGTEAFF.

The rearrangement joins TRBV12-3 or TRBV12-4 to TRBJ1-2; D may be TRBD1 (5 bases). The CDR3 consists of 11 residues. V lost 10 bases and J 4 bases, leaving 10 bases between the germline ends. The CDR3, as DNA: TGTGCCACCGGGGACGGCTATGGCTACACCTTC. Its translation: CATGDGYGYTF.

The V call is TRBV13, the J call TRBJ2-3; D is ambiguous. This CDR3 comprises 13 residues. V lost 5 bases to trimming and J lost 1 base, with 7 bases between them. CDR1 and CDR2 from the germline V gene are PRHDT and FYEKMQ (reference sequence). CDR3 sequence: CASSGRGTDTQYF. For the CDR3, the DNA is TGTGCCAGCAGCGGTAGAGGCACAGATACGCAGTATTTT.

V and J are TRBV11-3 and TRBJ1-2, with TRBD1 matching 9 bases. V dropped 2 bases and J dropped 5; count of bases not matched to a gene: 6. The CDR3 length is 15 residues. In germline, CDR1 is SGHNT, CDR2 YENEEA. The CDR3: CASSLHRGLRYGYTF. Here the CDR3 DNA reads TGTGCCAGCAGCTTACACAGGGGGCTTAGGTATGGCTACACCTTC.

The chain has TRBV4-1 and TRBJ2-7; 11 positions match TRBD2. Looked up from germline, CDR1 is MGHRA and CDR2 is YSYEKL. The CDR3 totals 18 residues. Trimming at V came to 1 base and at J to 1 base, leaving 9 bases not matched to a gene. For the CDR3, the DNA is TGCGCCAGCAGCCAAGGGCCTCTAGCGGGGGGCGATTCCTACGAGCAGTACTTC. Amino acid sequence: CASSQGPLAGGDSYEQYF.

The table lists this clone with a count of one. This chain uses TRBV7-2 with TRBJ1-2; unclear D gene. This CDR3 comprises 15 residues. Per the germline V gene, CDR1 is SGHTA and CDR2 is FQGNSA. V lost 4 bases to trimming and J lost 6 bases, with 18 bases between them. CDR3 DNA sequence: TGTGCCAGCAGCTCCCTGGGAGGGTCGATTAATGGCTACACCTTC. This translates into CASSSLGGSINGYTF.